The rows below give T cell receptor beta chains drawn from one sample of a study of T-cell memory formation after mild COVID-19. TCRdb itself ran the 5' RACE reads through MiXCR, one entry per CDR3 protein. Of about 240,000 distinct CDR3 sequences detected, around a tenth appear once; the ten largest clones hold roughly a fifth. Sequenced: PBMCs or a T cell subset sorted from them (not recorded which). The receptors here all came from a man aged 18 to 30 who had mild COVID-19 (a few samples of this study predate the infection). Cell type and time point are not known. The conserved cysteine and the conserved F or W are not part of the CDR3 here.

V: TRBV6-5
CDR3: ASSRTGNYGYT

V: TRBV18
CDR3: ASSPPGGRADTQY

V: TRBV24-1
CDR3: ATSDHRTPYTGELF

V: TRBV29-1
CDR3: SGHRRTEAF

V: TRBV7-9
CDR3: ASSSSPGHLSYEQY

V: TRBV11-2
CDR3: ASSRNGIGGHTYNEQF

V: TRBV13
CDR3: ASSPTRAHEQY

V: TRBV18
CDR3: ASSLAGVRGYT

V: TRBV12-3/TRBV12-4
CDR3: ASSLVSGNTTY

V: TRBV7-9
CDR3: ASSLGRANTEAF

V: TRBV24-1
CDR3: ATSDWGRGTTGELF

V: TRBV24-1
CDR3: ATSDPGTSEF

V: TRBV12-3/TRBV12-4
CDR3: ASSLEVQGGETQY

V: TRBV20-1
CDR3: SAAGGAYQETQY

V: TRBV7-2
CDR3: ASSLYQRSTDTQY

V: TRBV5-1
CDR3: ASSGTGLKSYEQY

V: TRBV12-3/TRBV12-4
CDR3: ASTGQGLNTDTQY

V: TRBV6-2/TRBV6-3
CDR3: ASKIAGGGYNEQF

V: TRBV7-9
CDR3: ASSLRWDRETGANVLT

V: TRBV9
CDR3: ASSPQTASYGYT

V: TRBV18
CDR3: ASSPLDRAGETQY

V: TRBV28
CDR3: AGSTGFSERNSPLH

V: TRBV7-6
CDR3: ASSSGSSYEQY

V: TRBV28
CDR3: ASSSPGQGKDEQF

V: TRBV29-1
CDR3: SVAGPTEAF

V: TRBV9
CDR3: ASSGYGVPKDTQY

V: TRBV5-1
CDR3: ASSLGRNRITEAF

V: TRBV5-1
CDR3: ASKPNANTGELF

V: TRBV12-3/TRBV12-4
CDR3: ASSFGQSSYEQY

V: TRBV27
CDR3: ASSLQANYGYT

V: TRBV20-1
CDR3: SGTSGPTYEQY

V: TRBV10-3
CDR3: AATSGGPSGELF

V: TRBV4-3
CDR3: ASSLQSYGYT

V: TRBV29-1
CDR3: SAVGGLGNTEAF

V: TRBV18
CDR3: ASSLLGPSTDTQY

V: TRBV7-8
CDR3: ASSPRTHPDRGDGYT

V: TRBV11-2
CDR3: ASSDRQGHTEAF

V: TRBV5-1
CDR3: ASSLWQPQETQY

V: TRBV5-1
CDR3: ASSLGLRDMNTEAF

V: TRBV20-1
CDR3: SAEQEGNQPQH

V: TRBV12-3/TRBV12-4
CDR3: ASSATEGIREKLF

V: TRBV12-3/TRBV12-4
CDR3: ASSPGQGWNEQF

V: TRBV6-5
CDR3: ASLGGARETQY

V: TRBV7-3
CDR3: ASSSDYLYNEQF

V: TRBV28
CDR3: ASSFGGEEDTQY

V: TRBV20-1
CDR3: SAGGTRSSYEQY